Each of the 4 T cell receptor beta chains below was sequenced from the same sample in a study of molecular identifiers for immune sequencing clone quantification. TCRdb ran MiXCR on the PCR reads and lists one entry per CDR3 protein. The sample consists of about 630,000 distinct CDR3 sequences, roughly 23% of them appearing once. Sample: naive CD8+ T cells from blood, with Jurkat cell RNA spiked in. Subset given: FACS-sorted CD8+CD4-CCR7+CD45RA+ naive T cells. The receptors derive from a human donor in good health. Some libraries in this study had Jurkat cell RNA spiked in.

In regard to this clonotype: With a much larger clone just one base away, this may be a read error. The chain carries TRBV29-1 and TRBJ2-2, with D unclear. The V end lost 7 bases, the J end lost 4 bases, and 16 bases lay between the germline ends. CDR3 length equals 14 residues. Germline V gene lookup returns CDR1 SQVTM and CDR2 ANQGSEA. This CDR3 reads CSAFTRPTTGELFF. The CDR3 nucleotides read TGCAGCGCCTTCACGAGGCCCACCACCGGGGAGCTGTTTTTT.

The CDR3 protein is CASKRGGVDEQYF. In DNA, the CDR3 is TGTGCCAGTAAAAGGGGGGGCGTCGACGAGCAGTACTTC. This sequence joins TRBV7-9 and TRBJ2-7; TRBD2 might be the D (7 bases). CDR1 SEHNR and CDR2 FQNEAQ come from the germline V gene (reference sequence). This CDR3 region has 13 residues. Trimming left V 9 bases short and J 5 bases short, with 17 bases between.

This CDR3 reads CASKKGLTTNEKLFF. In DNA, the CDR3 is TGTGCCAGTAAAAAGGGGCTGACAACTAATGAAAAACTGTTTTTT. The V gene is TRBV19, the J gene TRBJ1-4, with a tentative D call TRBD1 (5 bases). Trimming took off 7 bases at V and 0 bases at J, with 12 bases between the two ends. Looked up from germline, CDR1 is LNHDA and CDR2 is SQIVND (reference sequence). This CDR3 has 15 residues.

This clonotype came up a few times. J is TRBJ2-3 and V is TRBV6-2 or TRBV6-3, with D possibly TRBD1 on 6 matching bases. Germline CDR1 MNHEY, CDR2 SVGEGT. The CDR3 sequence is 17 residues long. V was shortened by 6 bases and J by 4 bases, with 23 bases between the two germline ends. For the CDR3, the DNA is TGTGCCAGCAGGGATACCGAGACAGGAATCAGCGCAGATACGCAGTATTTT. Its protein is CASRDTETGISADTQYF.